This T cell receptor beta chain stems from a study of blood T cell repertoires in COVID-19. Study-level information: Acute-phase and convalescent COVID-19 samples originated in the United States, Italy and Spain. The analysed material was cDNA or gDNA that came from T cells, B-cell-depleted T cells, or PBMCs.

Everyone who took part was roughly 18 to 89 years old, and they came from about two dozen US areas. Cohorts were determined from participant-reported clinical history. The junction had 7 bases not matched to a gene; V was cut back by 9 bases and J by 6 bases. Germline-derived CDR1 and CDR2 are MNHEY and SVGAGI. This CDR3 region has 13 residues. The assay was immunoSEQ multiplex PCR, and TCRdb's table has in-frame clones only and misses some. The repertoire holds 200,000 to 250,000 clones, with around nine tenths as singletons. The receptor's source is a woman in her forties or fifties with acute COVID-19. Sequenced input: PBMCs or T cells enriched from blood (not recorded which). V gene TRBV6-5 combines with J gene TRBJ1-4; 7 bases line up with TRBD1. In DNA form, the CDR3 reads TGTGCCAGTCGACAGGGAGCGTATGAAAAACTGTTTTTT. Residues: CASRQGAYEKLFF.